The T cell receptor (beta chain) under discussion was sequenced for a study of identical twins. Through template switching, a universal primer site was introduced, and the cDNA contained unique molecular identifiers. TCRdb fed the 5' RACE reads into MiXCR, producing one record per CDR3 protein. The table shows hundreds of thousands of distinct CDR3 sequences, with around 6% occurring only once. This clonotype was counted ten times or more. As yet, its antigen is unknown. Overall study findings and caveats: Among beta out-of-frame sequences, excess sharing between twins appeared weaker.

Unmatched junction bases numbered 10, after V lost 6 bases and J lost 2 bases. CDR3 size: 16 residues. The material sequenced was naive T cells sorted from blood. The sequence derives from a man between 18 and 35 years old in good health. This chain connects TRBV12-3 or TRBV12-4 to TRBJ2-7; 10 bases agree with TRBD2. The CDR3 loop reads CASRMGLAKPPYEQYF. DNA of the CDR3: TGTGCCAGCAGAATGGGACTAGCGAAGCCACCCTACGAGCAGTACTTC.